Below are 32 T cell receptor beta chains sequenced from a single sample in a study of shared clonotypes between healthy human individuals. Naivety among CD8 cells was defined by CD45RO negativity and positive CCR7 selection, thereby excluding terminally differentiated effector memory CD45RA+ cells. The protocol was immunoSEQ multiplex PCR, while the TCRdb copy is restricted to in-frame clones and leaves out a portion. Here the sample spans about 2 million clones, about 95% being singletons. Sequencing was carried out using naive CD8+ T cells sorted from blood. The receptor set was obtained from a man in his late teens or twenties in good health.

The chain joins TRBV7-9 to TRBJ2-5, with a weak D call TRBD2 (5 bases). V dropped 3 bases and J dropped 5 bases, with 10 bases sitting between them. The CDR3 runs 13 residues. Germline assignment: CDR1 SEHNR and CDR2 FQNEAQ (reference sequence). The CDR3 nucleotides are TGTGCCAGCAGCTTCCCGGAGCGGGAGACCCAGTACTTC. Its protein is CASSFPERETQYF. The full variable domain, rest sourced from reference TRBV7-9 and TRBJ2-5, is DTGVSQNPRHKITKRGQNVTFRCDPISEHNRLYWYRQTLGQGPEFLTYFQNEAQLEKSRLLSDRFSAERPKGSFSTLEIQRTEQGDSAMYLCASSFPERETQYFGPGTRLLVL.

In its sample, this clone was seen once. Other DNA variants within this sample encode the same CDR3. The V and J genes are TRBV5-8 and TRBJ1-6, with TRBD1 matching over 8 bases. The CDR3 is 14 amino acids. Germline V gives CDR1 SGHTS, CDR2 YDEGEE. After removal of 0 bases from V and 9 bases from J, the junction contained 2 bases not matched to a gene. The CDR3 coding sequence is TGTGCCAGCAGCTTGGGGACAGGGATTTCACCCCTCCACTTT. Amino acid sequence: CASSLGTGISPLHF.

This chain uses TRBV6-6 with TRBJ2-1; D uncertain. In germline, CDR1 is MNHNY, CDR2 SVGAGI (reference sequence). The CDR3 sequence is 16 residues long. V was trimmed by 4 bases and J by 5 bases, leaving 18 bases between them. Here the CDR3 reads CASSFPRHQSNNEQFF. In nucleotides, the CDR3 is TGTGCCAGCAGTTTTCCTAGACACCAATCTAACAATGAGCAGTTCTTC.

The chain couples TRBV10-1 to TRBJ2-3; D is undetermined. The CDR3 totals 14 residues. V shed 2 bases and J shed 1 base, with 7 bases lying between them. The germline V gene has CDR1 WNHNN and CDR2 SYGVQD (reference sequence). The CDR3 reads CASSEAGRTDTQYF. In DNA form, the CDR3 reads TGCGCCAGCAGTGAGGCCGGCCGCACAGATACGCAGTATTTT.

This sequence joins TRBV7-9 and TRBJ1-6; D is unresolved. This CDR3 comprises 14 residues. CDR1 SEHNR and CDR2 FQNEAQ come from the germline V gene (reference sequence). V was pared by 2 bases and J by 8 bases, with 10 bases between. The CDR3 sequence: CASSLLGWDSPLHF. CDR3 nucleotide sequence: TGTGCCAGCAGCTTATTGGGATGGGATTCACCCCTCCACTTT.

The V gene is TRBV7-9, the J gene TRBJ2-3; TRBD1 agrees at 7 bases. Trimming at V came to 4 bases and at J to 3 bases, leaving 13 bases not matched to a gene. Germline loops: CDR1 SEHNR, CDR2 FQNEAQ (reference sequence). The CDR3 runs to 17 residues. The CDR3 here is CASSSTTGAGWTDTQYF. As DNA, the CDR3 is TGTGCCAGCAGCTCCACCACAGGGGCAGGTTGGACAGATACGCAGTATTTT.

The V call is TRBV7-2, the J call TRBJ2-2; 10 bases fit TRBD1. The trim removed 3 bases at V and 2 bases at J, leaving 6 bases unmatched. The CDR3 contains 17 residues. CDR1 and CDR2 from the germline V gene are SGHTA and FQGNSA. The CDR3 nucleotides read TGTGCCAGCAGCTTCTGGGACAGGGGCCTAAACACCGGGGAGCTGTTTTTT. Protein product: CASSFWDRGLNTGELFF.

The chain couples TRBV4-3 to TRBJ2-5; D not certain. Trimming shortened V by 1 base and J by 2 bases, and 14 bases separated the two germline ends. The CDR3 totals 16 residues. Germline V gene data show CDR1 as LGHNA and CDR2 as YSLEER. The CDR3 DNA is TGCGCCAGCAGCCAAGTTTGGAGTGATGAGCAAGAGACCCAGTACTTC. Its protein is CASSQVWSDEQETQYF.

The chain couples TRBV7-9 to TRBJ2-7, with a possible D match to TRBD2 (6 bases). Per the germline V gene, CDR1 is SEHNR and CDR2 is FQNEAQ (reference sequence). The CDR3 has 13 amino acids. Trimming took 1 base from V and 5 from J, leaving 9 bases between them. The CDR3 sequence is CASSLGGVDEQYF. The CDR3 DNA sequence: TGTGCCAGCAGCTTAGGCGGGGTCGACGAGCAGTACTTC. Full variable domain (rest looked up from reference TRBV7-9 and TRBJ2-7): DTGVSQNPRHKITKRGQNVTFRCDPISEHNRLYWYRQTLGQGPEFLTYFQNEAQLEKSRLLSDRFSAERPKGSFSTLEIQRTEQGDSAMYLCASSLGGVDEQYFGPGTRLTVT.

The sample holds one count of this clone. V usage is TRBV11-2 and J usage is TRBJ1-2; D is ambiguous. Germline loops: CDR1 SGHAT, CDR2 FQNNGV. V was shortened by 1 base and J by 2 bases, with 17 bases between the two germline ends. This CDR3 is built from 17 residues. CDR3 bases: TGTGCCAGCAGCTTAGCTGGGCATCCGATCATGAACTATGGCTACACCTTC. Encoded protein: CASSLAGHPIMNYGYTF.

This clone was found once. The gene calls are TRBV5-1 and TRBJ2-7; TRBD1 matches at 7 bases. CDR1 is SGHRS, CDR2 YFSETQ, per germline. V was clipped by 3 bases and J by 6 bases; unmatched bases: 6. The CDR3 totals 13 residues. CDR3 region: CASSSRQGPEQYF. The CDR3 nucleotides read TGCGCCAGCAGCTCCCGACAGGGTCCCGAGCAGTACTTC.

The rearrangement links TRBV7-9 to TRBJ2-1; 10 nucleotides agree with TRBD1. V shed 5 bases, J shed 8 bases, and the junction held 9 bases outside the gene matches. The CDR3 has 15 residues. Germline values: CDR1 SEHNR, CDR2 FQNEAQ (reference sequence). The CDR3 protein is CASSKGQGPMYEQFF. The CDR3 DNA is TGTGCCAGCAGCAAGGGACAGGGGCCTATGTATGAGCAGTTCTTC.

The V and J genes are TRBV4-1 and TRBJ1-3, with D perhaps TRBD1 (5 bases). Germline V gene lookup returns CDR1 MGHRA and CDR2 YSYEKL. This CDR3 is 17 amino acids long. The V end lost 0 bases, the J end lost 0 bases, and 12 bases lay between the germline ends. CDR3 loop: CASSQESGGNSGNTIYF. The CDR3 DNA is TGCGCCAGCAGCCAAGAATCCGGGGGGAACTCTGGAAACACCATATATTTT.

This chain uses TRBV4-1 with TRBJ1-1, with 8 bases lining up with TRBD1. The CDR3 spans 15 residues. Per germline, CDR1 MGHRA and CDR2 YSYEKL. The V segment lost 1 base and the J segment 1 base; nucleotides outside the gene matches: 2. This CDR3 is CASSQATGANTEAFF. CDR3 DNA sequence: TGCGCCAGCAGCCAAGCGACAGGGGCGAACACTGAAGCTTTCTTT.

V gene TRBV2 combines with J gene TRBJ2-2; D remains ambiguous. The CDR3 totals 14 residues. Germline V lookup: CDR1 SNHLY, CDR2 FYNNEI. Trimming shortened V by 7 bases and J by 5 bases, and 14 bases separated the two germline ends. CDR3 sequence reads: CASTYGLGTGELFF. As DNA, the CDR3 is TGTGCCAGCACCTACGGCCTGGGAACCGGGGAGCTGTTTTTT.

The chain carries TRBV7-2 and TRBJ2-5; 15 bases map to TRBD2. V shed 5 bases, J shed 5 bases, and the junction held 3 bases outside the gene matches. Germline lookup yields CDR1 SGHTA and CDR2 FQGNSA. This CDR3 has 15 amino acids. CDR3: CASSRGTSGGETQYF. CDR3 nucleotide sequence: TGTGCCAGCAGCCGCGGGACTAGCGGGGGGGAGACCCAGTACTTC.

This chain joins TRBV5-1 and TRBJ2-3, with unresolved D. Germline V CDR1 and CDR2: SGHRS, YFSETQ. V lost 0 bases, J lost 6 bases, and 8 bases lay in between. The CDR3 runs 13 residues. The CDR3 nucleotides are TGCGCCAGCAGCTTGGAAGTTACCGATACGCAGTATTTT. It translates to CASSLEVTDTQYF.

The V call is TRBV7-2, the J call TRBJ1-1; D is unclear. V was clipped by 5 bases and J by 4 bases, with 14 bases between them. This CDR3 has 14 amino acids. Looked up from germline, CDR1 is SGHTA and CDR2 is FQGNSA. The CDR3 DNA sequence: TGTGCCAGCAGCCCGCCCTTCACGGGCACTGAAGCTTTCTTT. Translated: CASSPPFTGTEAFF.

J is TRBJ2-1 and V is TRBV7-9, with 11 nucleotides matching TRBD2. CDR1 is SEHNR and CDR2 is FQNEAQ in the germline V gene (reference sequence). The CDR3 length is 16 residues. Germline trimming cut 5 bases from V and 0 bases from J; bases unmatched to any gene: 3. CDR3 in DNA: TGTGCCAGCAGCGCAACTAGCGGGGGCTCCTACAATGAGCAGTTCTTC. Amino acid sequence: CASSATSGGSYNEQFF.

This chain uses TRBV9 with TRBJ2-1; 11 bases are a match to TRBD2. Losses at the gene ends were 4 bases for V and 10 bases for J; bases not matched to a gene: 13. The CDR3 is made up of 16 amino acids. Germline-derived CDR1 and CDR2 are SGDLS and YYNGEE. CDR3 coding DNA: TGTGCCAGCAGCAACCCCGGGACTAGCGGAGCAGGGGAGCAGTTCTTC. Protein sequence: CASSNPGTSGAGEQFF.

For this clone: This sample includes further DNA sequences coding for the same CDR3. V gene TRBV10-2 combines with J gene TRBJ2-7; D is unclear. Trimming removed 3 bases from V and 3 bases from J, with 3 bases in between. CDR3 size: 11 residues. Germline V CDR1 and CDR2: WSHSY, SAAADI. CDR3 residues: CASSEIYEQYF. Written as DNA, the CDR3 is TGCGCCAGCAGTGAAATCTACGAGCAGTACTTC.

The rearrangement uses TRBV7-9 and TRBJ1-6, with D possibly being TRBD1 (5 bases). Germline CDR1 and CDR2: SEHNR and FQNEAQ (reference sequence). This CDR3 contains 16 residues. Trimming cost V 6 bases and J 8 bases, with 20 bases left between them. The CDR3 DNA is TGTGCCAGCAGTCCACCCCGAGGGGAGGAGGATTCACCCCTCCACTTT. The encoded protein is CASSPPRGEEDSPLHF.

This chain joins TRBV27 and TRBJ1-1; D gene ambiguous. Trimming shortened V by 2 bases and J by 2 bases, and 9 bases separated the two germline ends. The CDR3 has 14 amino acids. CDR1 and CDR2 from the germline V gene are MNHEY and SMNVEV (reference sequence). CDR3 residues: CASSLDNHNTEAFF. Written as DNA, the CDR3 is TGTGCCAGCAGTTTAGATAACCATAACACTGAAGCTTTCTTT.

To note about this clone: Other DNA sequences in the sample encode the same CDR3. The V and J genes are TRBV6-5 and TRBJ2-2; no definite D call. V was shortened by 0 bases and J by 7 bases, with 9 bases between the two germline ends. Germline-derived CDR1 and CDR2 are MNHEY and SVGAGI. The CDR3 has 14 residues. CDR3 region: CASSYSRAGGELFF. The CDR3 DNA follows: TGTGCCAGCAGTTACTCTCGAGCCGGCGGGGAGCTGTTTTTT.

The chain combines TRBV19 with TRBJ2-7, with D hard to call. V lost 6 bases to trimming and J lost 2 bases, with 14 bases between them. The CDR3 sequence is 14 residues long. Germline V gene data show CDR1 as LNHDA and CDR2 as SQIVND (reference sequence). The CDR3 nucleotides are TGTGCCAGTAGCCCCAGAGCCGGCCCCTACGAGCAGTACTTC. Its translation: CASSPRAGPYEQYF.

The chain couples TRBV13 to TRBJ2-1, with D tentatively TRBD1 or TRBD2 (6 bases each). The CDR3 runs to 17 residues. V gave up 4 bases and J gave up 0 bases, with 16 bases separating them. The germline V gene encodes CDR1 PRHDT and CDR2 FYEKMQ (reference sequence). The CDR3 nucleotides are TGTGCCAGCAGCTCAGGACCGGGGGCACGCTCCTACAATGAGCAGTTCTTC. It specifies CASSSGPGARSYNEQFF.

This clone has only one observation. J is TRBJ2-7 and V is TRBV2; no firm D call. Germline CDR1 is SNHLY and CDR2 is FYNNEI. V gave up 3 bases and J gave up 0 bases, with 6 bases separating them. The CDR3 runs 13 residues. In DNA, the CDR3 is TGTGCCAGCAGTGATACCCTCTCCTACGAGCAGTACTTC. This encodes CASSDTLSYEQYF.

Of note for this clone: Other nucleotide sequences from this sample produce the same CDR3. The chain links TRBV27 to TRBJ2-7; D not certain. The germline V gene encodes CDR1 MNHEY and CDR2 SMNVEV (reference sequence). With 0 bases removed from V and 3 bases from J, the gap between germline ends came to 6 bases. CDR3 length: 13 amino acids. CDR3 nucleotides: TGTGCCAGCAGTTTATCAGGGAACTACGAGCAGTACTTC. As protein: CASSLSGNYEQYF.

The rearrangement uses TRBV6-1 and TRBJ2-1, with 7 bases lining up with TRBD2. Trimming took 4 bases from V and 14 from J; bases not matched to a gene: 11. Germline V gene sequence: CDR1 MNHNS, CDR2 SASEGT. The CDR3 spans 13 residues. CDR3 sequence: CASSVTSVYMEFF. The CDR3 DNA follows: TGTGCCAGCAGTGTTACTAGCGTTTATATGGAGTTCTTC.

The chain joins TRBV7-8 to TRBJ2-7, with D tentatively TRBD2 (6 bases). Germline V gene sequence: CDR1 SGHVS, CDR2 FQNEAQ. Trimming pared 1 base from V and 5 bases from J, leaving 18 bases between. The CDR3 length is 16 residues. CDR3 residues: CASSLGEDYESDEQYF. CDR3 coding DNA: TGTGCCAGCAGCTTAGGAGAGGACTACGAATCCGACGAGCAGTACTTC.

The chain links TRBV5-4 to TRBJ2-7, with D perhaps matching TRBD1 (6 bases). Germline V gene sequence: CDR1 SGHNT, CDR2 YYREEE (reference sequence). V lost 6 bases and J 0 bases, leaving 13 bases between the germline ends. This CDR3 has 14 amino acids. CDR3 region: CASTESQGSYEQYF. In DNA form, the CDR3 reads TGTGCCAGCACCGAATCACAGGGCTCCTACGAGCAGTACTTC.

CDR3 bases: TGTGCCAGCAGTGCCTGGCGGGGGGTGGTGAACCTAGGGAACGAGCAGTACTTC. Translating gives CASSAWRGVVNLGNEQYF. This sequence joins TRBV6-1 and TRBJ2-7; 8 bases align to TRBD2. The CDR3 extends over 18 amino acids. Losses at the gene ends were 4 bases for V and 5 bases for J; bases not matched to a gene: 19. CDR1 is MNHNS and CDR2 is SASEGT in the germline V gene.